The clone carrying this TCR beta chain is termed medium-sized. No antigen is known for it. This specimen comes from a study of vaccination and CD4 T cells after COVID-19. Whole-study context: Overlapping spike peptides of SARS-CoV-2, HCoV-NL63, HCoV-OC43 and HCoV-229E were used, and cells were stimulated with them. Study-level results: Spike mono-reactive status applied to 304 of 307 vaccine-specific clones in convalescent patients.

The CDR3 runs to 13 residues. Germline CDR1 and CDR2: SGHTA and FQGNSA. Between the trimmed V and J ends, which lost 0 bases and 5 bases, there was a span of 7 bases. Sequencing of cultured CD4+ T cell DNA used the Oncomine TCR Beta short-read assay. Genomic DNA was extracted from cultured CD4+ T cells. MiXCR, applied by TCRdb to the PCR reads, yields one record per CDR3 protein. The data show about 11,000 distinct CDR3 sequences, 53% seen once. This sample's treatment: roughly 11-day PBMC culture with coronavirus spike peptide pools or control peptides (ViraFEST assay). The sequenced material came from CD4+ T cells from blood, cultured in vitro. The V and J genes are TRBV7-2 and TRBJ2-5; no clear D gene. The sequence derives from a human donor who had recovered from COVID-19. The CDR3 DNA reads TGTGCCAGCAGCTTAGCCCACCGGGAGACCCAGTACTTC. It encodes CASSLAHRETQYF.